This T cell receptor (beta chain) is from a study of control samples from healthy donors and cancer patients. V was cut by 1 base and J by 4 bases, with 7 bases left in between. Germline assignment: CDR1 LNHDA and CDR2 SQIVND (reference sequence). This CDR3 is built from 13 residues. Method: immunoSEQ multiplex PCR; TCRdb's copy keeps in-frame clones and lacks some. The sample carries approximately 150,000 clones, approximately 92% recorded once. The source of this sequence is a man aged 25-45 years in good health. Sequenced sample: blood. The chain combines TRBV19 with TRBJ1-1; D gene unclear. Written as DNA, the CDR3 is TGTGCCAGTAGTATAGTGGCAGCCACTGAAGCTTTCTTT. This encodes CASSIVAATEAFF.